This is a list of T cell receptor beta chains from one sample in a study of OX40 agonist ivuxolimab in advanced cancers. Data came from immunoSEQ multiplex PCR; TCRdb stores just in-frame clones and leaves some out. The sample includes fewer than 95,000 clones, around 90% seen only once; the top ten take 0.7% to 1%. The sample here was CD4+ or CD8+ T cells sorted from blood, taken in a trial of the OX40 agonist ivuxolimab. The source of these receptors is an adult with an advanced solid tumor such as melanoma, head and neck, liver or kidney cancer. Each CDR3 is given with its conserved first and last residue. Each record gives: J gene, V gene, clone size, D gene, CDR3 DNA, CDR3 protein. The D gene is left open where the match is weak. Some rows mark clone size as missing; the rest say once, few, many or name a class of expanded clone.

>TRBJ1-1|TRBV11-3|NA|NA
TGTGCCAGCAGCTTCAGGGTCCAAATGAACACTGAAGCTTTCTTT
CASSFRVQMNTEAFF
>TRBJ1-6|TRBV30|NA|TRBD1
TGTGCCTGGAGTGTAAGGGCAGGGGGATCACCCCTCCACTTT
CAWSVRAGGSPLHF
>TRBJ1-4|TRBV7-8|NA|NA
TGTGCCAGCAGCCTAAATTGGGGGCAAGGGGAAAAACTGTTTTTT
CASSLNWGQGEKLFF
>TRBJ1-1|TRBV5-1|NA|NA
TGCGCCAGCAGCTTGGTGACAGGCTCTGAAGCTTTCTTT
CASSLVTGSEAFF
>TRBJ2-2|TRBV2|once|NA
TGTGCCAGCAAGCGGGGACAACTTACCGGGGAGCTGTTTTTT
CASKRGQLTGELFF
>TRBJ2-5|TRBV7-8|NA|NA
TGTGCCAGCAGCTTAGAACGTTGGCCCATGACAGGAGTCAGGGAGACCCAGTACTTC
CASSLERWPMTGVRETQYF
>TRBJ2-7|TRBV6-5|NA|NA
TGTGCCAGCAGTAGTCGGAGTGAGCAGTACTTC
CASSSRSEQYF
>TRBJ2-6|TRBV19|NA|NA
TGTGCCACACGACAGTTTCTCAGCTCTGGGGCCAACGTCCTGACTTTC
CATRQFLSSGANVLTF
>TRBJ2-3|TRBV7-3|NA|TRBD2
TGTGCCAGCGGGGATCTCAAACTAGCGGGAGATGCAGATACGCAGTATTTT
CASGDLKLAGDADTQYF
>TRBJ2-3|TRBV7-2|NA|TRBD2
TGTGCCAGCAGCTTAGAACTAGCGGGAGGAACAGATACGCAGTATTTT
CASSLELAGGTDTQYF
>TRBJ2-3|TRBV20-1|NA|NA
TGCAGTGCTACCGATAATGGGGCGCAGTATTTT
CSATDNGAQYF
>TRBJ2-3|TRBV7-8|NA|TRBD1
TGTGCCAGCAGCGTCAGGACAGGGGATATAGATACGCAGTATTTT
CASSVRTGDIDTQYF
>TRBJ2-1|TRBV7-9|NA|TRBD2
TGTGCCAGCAGCGTAACTAGCGGGAGGGCCTATGAGCAGTTCTTC
CASSVTSGRAYEQFF
>TRBJ2-2|TRBV10-3|NA|TRBD1
TGTGCCATCAGCCCCACCGGGACAGGGGGAGCCGGGGAGCTGTTTTTT
CAISPTGTGGAGELFF
>TRBJ1-5|TRBV11-2|NA|NA
TGTGCCAGCAGCTTAGTTCCCTGGACAAGTAGCAATCAGCCCCAGCATTTT
CASSLVPWTSSNQPQHF
>TRBJ2-3|TRBV4-3|few|NA
TGCGCCAGCAGCCAAGATCGGGGTAGCTCATCTTTGGCAGATACGCAGTATTTT
CASSQDRGSSSLADTQYF
>TRBJ2-3|TRBV5-1|NA|NA
TGCGCCAGCAGCTTGGCGGTCAGGGCTAGAGATACGCAGTATTTT
CASSLAVRARDTQYF
>TRBJ2-7|TRBV29-1|NA|NA
TGCAGCGCCAAAGGGACCCAGTCCTACGAGCAGTACTTC
CSAKGTQSYEQYF
>TRBJ2-5|TRBV6-1|NA|NA
TGTGCCAGCAGTGGTACCTGGACAGTTAAAGAGACCCAGTACTTC
CASSGTWTVKETQYF
>TRBJ2-7|TRBV11-2|NA|TRBD2
TGTGCCAGCAGCTTCGGGCTAGCGGGGGCCTACGAGCAGTACTTC
CASSFGLAGAYEQYF
>TRBJ2-2|TRBV6-4|NA|NA
TGTGCCAGCAGTTTAGCGCTTACCGGGGAGCTGTTTTTT
CASSLALTGELFF
>TRBJ2-4|TRBV7-2|NA|NA
TGTGCCAGCAGCTTATCGCCGACGAAAAACATTCAGTACTTC
CASSLSPTKNIQYF